This note documents a single T cell receptor (beta chain) sequence. The CDR3 has 14 amino acids. The germline V gene has CDR1 SGDLS and CDR2 YYNGEE. With 3 bases removed from V and 5 bases from J, the gap between germline ends came to 14 bases. The data were taken from a study of T cell changes during pregnancy in multiple sclerosis. Sequencing was performed with immunoSEQ multiplex PCR; in TCRdb, only in-frame clones are kept and a portion is missing. The data show fewer than 65,000 clones, 91% seen once. The material sequenced was peripheral blood, taken after pregnancy. The chain is built from TRBV9 and TRBJ1-1; D ambiguous. The TCR originated in a female donor in good health, enrolled as a control in a pregnancy study. CDR3 coding DNA: TGTGCCAGCAGCGCCCGCCGGGCGGGGACTGAAGCTTTCTTT. Protein: CASSARRAGTEAFF. The full variable domain, its missing parts supplied by reference TRBV9 and TRBJ1-1, is DSGVTQTPKHLITATGQRVTLRCSPRSGDLSVYWYQQSLDQGLQFLIQYYNGEERAKGNILERFSAQQFPDLHSELNLSSLELGDSALYFCASSARRAGTEAFFGQGTRLTVV.